Listed below are T cell receptor beta chains from one sample, sequenced in a study of beta chain features in type 1 diabetes. Some clones are missing from TCRdb's copy, which holds only in-frame ones; the method was immunoSEQ multiplex PCR. The table shows under 250,000 clones, with around 26% occurring only once. Sequencing was performed on central memory CD4+ T cells from blood. The source of these receptors is a man aged 25 to 40 in good health. Both conserved end residues are part of each CDR3. A D gene is named only where the DNA matches it firmly. Where a row states a size, it is once, few, many or the class of an expanded clone; other rows omit it.

j_call d_call v_call cdr3_length clone_size cdr3_nt cdr3_aa
TRBJ2-7 TRBD2 TRBV29-1 11 few TGCAGCGTTGGACTAGCGGAAGAGCAGTACTTC CSVGLAEEQYF
TRBJ2-5 . TRBV7-2 13 . TGTGCCAGCAGCTTCTCGCGGGAAGAGACCCAGTACTTC CASSFSREETQYF
TRBJ2-3 . TRBV2 11 many TGTGCCAGCGTCACAACAGATACGCAGTATTTT CASVTTDTQYF
TRBJ2-1 . TRBV10-3 13 . TGTGCCACCCGTACGGGTAGGGAGGATGAGCAGTTCTTC CATRTGREDEQFF
TRBJ2-4 . TRBV14 15 few TGTGCCAGCAGCCAACCCTTCGGCGTAGAAAACATTCAGTACTTC CASSQPFGVENIQYF
TRBJ2-7 TRBD2 TRBV29-1 13 . TGCAGCGTTGGTAAAGCGGGAGGTTACGAGCAGTACTTC CSVGKAGGYEQYF
TRBJ2-3 . TRBV19 16 . TGTGCCAGTAGCCAAGACACGGGACACAGCACAGATACGCAGTATTTT CASSQDTGHSTDTQYF
TRBJ2-1 TRBD2 TRBV7-2 16 few TGCGCCAGCAGCCAAGAGCGAACTAGCGGGAGGGGTGAGCAGTTCTTC CASSQERTSGRGEQFF
TRBJ2-5 TRBD2 TRBV30 15 few TGTGCCTGGAGTCGCCAGACTAGCGGGGGGGAGACCCAGTACTTC CAWSRQTSGGETQYF
TRBJ1-5 TRBD1 TRBV30 15 . TGTGCCTGGAGTGTACGGACAGGGGGCTATCAGCCCCAGCATTTT CAWSVRTGGYQPQHF
TRBJ2-4 TRBD2 TRBV4-2 17 many TGTGCCAGCAGCCAAGATACAGCGGGAGGGATGAAAAACATTCAGTACTTC CASSQDTAGGMKNIQYF
TRBJ1-2 . TRBV5-4 15 . TGTGCCAGCAGCCCCGGAGGGACGGAAAATTATGGCTACACCTTC CASSPGGTENYGYTF
TRBJ2-7 TRBD1 TRBV6-5 12 . TGTGCCAGCAGCAGGGGGCGGGACGAGCAGTACTTC CASSRGRDEQYF
TRBJ2-1 TRBD2 TRBV29-1 12 few TGCAGCGCCCTACTAGCGGCAAATGAGCAGTTCTTC CSALLAANEQFF
TRBJ2-3 TRBD2 TRBV5-1 14 . TGCGCCAGCAGCCCTAGCGGGGGCCCAGATACGCAGTATTTT CASSPSGGPDTQYF
TRBJ2-1 TRBD1 TRBV7-7 15 . TGTGCCAGCAGCGCCGCCGGGACAGGGAATGATGAGCAGTTCTTC CASSAAGTGNDEQFF
TRBJ2-7 . TRBV7-2 13 . TGTGCCAGCAGTCGCGAGAGAGCCTACGAGCAGTACTTC CASSRERAYEQYF
TRBJ2-7 . TRBV4-2 14 . TGTGCCAGCAGCCAAGATCGTGGCAGCGACGAGCAGTACTTC CASSQDRGSDEQYF
TRBJ1-1 . TRBV27 13 few TGTGCCAGCGCGGTCAGACTGAACACTGAAGCTTTCTTT CASAVRLNTEAFF
TRBJ1-2 . TRBV6-1 13 few TGTGCCAGCAGTGAAGAGGGGAACAGGGGCTACACCTTC CASSEEGNRGYTF
TRBJ2-3 TRBD2 TRBV5-1 15 few TGCGCCAGCAGCCAGACTAGCGGGACAGTAAATACGCAGTATTTT CASSQTSGTVNTQYF
TRBJ2-7 . TRBV29-1 13 few TGCAGCGCCGTCAGGGAGCCAACCTACGAGCAGTACTTC CSAVREPTYEQYF
TRBJ2-1 TRBD1 TRBV6-6 14 . TGTGCCAGCAGTTACTCGACAGGGGACAATGAGCAGTTCTTC CASSYSTGDNEQFF
TRBJ1-1 . TRBV11-2 15 . TGTGCCAGCAGCTTATACGGGGGGCTGAGCACTGAAGCTTTCTTT CASSLYGGLSTEAFF
TRBJ2-1 TRBD2 TRBV11-3 15 few TGTGCCAGCAGCTCGGGACTAGCGGGAGAAAATGAGCAGTTCTTC CASSSGLAGENEQFF
TRBJ2-5 . TRBV7-6 13 . TGTGCCAGCAGCCCTCGGGATAGTGAGACCCAGTACTTC CASSPRDSETQYF
TRBJ1-1 . TRBV4-3 17 . TGCGCCAGCAGCCAAGACGGGGGGGCTGGTATTCGGACTGAAGCTTTCTTT CASSQDGGAGIRTEAFF
TRBJ2-3 . TRBV5-6 15 . TGTGCCAGCAGCTCCGGGATACTCACAGTTGATACGCAGTATTTT CASSSGILTVDTQYF
TRBJ1-5 . TRBV15 14 . TGTGCCACCAGCAGAACCCGAGGGGAACAGCCCCAGCATTTT CATSRTRGEQPQHF
TRBJ2-3 . TRBV30 13 few TGTGCCTGGAGGAGGACTGGCACAGATACGCAGTATTTT CAWRRTGTDTQYF
TRBJ1-2 . TRBV28 12 . TGTGCCAGCAGTTTATCGACAGTGGGCTACACCTTC CASSLSTVGYTF
TRBJ2-1 TRBD2 TRBV6-6 15 . TGTGCCAGCAGTACCTGGACTAGCAGTTACAATGAGCAGTTCTTC CASSTWTSSYNEQFF
TRBJ2-1 . TRBV7-9 14 many TGTGCCAGCAGCTCGAGGAGCTCCTACAATGAGCAGTTCTTC CASSSRSSYNEQFF
TRBJ2-7 TRBD1 TRBV29-1 12 many TGCAGCGTTAGGACAGGGGAGTACGAGCAGTACTTC CSVRTGEYEQYF
TRBJ1-2 . TRBV13 13 . TGTGCCAGCAGCCTCCAGCTTAACTATGGCTACACCTTC CASSLQLNYGYTF
TRBJ2-7 . TRBV2 12 few TGTGCCAGCTCCAGCGGCGGCTACGAGCAGTACTTC CASSSGGYEQYF
TRBJ2-5 . TRBV7-9 14 . TGTGCCAGCAGCTCCGACCGATTCCAAGAGACCCAGTACTTC CASSSDRFQETQYF
TRBJ2-1 TRBD1 TRBV30 14 . TGTGCCTGGAGTCTAGACAGGGGGAATAATGAGCAGTTCTTC CAWSLDRGNNEQFF
TRBJ2-5 . TRBV10-2 13 . TGCGCCAGCAGTGAGTCGAGGAGGGAGACCCAGTACTTC CASSESRRETQYF
TRBJ2-7 . TRBV5-6 14 . TGTGCCAGCAGCTTATACCCAGGGACCTACGAGCAGTACTTC CASSLYPGTYEQYF
TRBJ2-2 TRBD2 TRBV9 16 . TGTGCCAGCAGCGTGACTAGCGGGAGGAGCACCGGGGAGCTGTTTTTT CASSVTSGRSTGELFF
TRBJ2-5 . TRBV27 15 few TGTGCCAGCAGTTTATCGCGGCAGCCTCAAGAGACCCAGTACTTC CASSLSRQPQETQYF
TRBJ1-1 . TRBV11-2 11 few TGTGCCAGCAGCTTGTATATTGAAGCTTTCTTT CASSLYIEAFF
TRBJ1-2 TRBD1 TRBV9 14 . TGTGCCAGCAGCGAAGGGACAGGCGGCTATGGCTACACCTTC CASSEGTGGYGYTF
TRBJ2-5 . TRBV29-1 12 . TGCAGCGTTGAGCCGGGGCAAGAGACCCAGTACTTC CSVEPGQETQYF
TRBJ2-7 . TRBV7-8 12 . TGTGCCAGCAGCTTAGACACCAACGAGCAGTACTTC CASSLDTNEQYF
TRBJ1-5 . TRBV29-1 14 . TGCAGCGTTGAATTGACAGACCCCTATCAGCCCCAGCATTTT CSVELTDPYQPQHF
TRBJ2-1 . TRBV5-5 14 . TGTGCCAGCAGCTTTACTTCCTCCTACAATGAGCAGTTCTTC CASSFTSSYNEQFF
TRBJ2-5 . TRBV15 13 . TGTGCCACCAGTAGGGCTATGTCTGAGACCCAGTACTTC CATSRAMSETQYF
TRBJ1-5 . TRBV18 14 . TGTGCCAGCTCACCACAAGGCAGTGATCAGCCCCAGCATTTT CASSPQGSDQPQHF
TRBJ2-5 . TRBV29-1 14 . TGCAGCGTTGTAAAGCTAGCAGGTGGAGAGACCCAGTACTTC CSVVKLAGGETQYF
TRBJ2-1 . TRBV20-1 11 . TGCAGTGCGAAGGGGTCCGATGAGCAGTTCTTC CSAKGSDEQFF
TRBJ2-2 TRBD1 TRBV4-3 18 few TGCGCCAGCAGCCGAGACTTCCAACAGGGGGCGAACACCGGGGAGCTGTTTTTT CASSRDFQQGANTGELFF
TRBJ2-6 . TRBV2 15 few TGTGCCAGCAGCCAAAACTTGGGAGGGGCCAACGTCCTGACTTTC CASSQNLGGANVLTF
TRBJ2-1 . TRBV7-2 16 . TGTGCCAGCAGCTCATCCCTTATCGGGAGCGGCAATGAGCAGTTCTTC CASSSSLIGSGNEQFF
TRBJ2-3 TRBD1 TRBV7-2 14 . TGTGCCAGCAGCTACCGACAGGGGGCAGATACGCAGTATTTT CASSYRQGADTQYF
TRBJ2-6 . TRBV15 15 few TGTGCCACCAGCAGGCGCGCCTCTGGGGCCAACGTCCTGACTTTC CATSRRASGANVLTF
TRBJ2-1 . TRBV7-2 14 . TGTGCCAGCAGCTCCCGGATAGGCTACAATGAGCAGTTCTTC CASSSRIGYNEQFF
TRBJ2-3 . TRBV7-2 15 many TGTGCCAGCAGCTCCAACCCCCTAACGGGAGATACGCAGTATTTT CASSSNPLTGDTQYF
TRBJ2-2 . TRBV7-2 14 . TGTGCCAGCAGACCACAGGGCGTGACCGGGGAGCTGTTTTTT CASRPQGVTGELFF